This is a list of T cell receptor beta chains from one sample in a study of T cell responses to AZD1222 COVID-19 vaccine. Profiling relied on immunoSEQ multiplex PCR, and the TCRdb table lists in-frame clones only, not all of them. The data contain about 180,000 clones, approximately 94% of them singletons. This material consisted of peripheral blood, taken 28 days after the second AZD1222 dose. The receptor source for this set is an adult who received the AZD1222 COVID-19 vaccine. CDR3s include the opening cysteine and the closing phenylalanine or tryptophan. A D gene is named only where the DNA matches it firmly. Some rows have no size entry. The others give once, few or many, or a class for an expanded clone.

abundance	v_gene	d_gene	j_gene	CDR3nt	CDR3aa
-	TRBV30	-	TRBJ2-2	TGTGCCTGGAGTAGACAGTCGAACACCGGGGAGCTGTTTTTT	CAWSRQSNTGELFF
-	TRBV18	TRBD1	TRBJ2-7	TGTGCCAGCTCTCAGGACAGGAACTACGAGCAGTACTTC	CASSQDRNYEQYF
once	TRBV5-1	TRBD2	TRBJ2-1	TGCGCCAGCAGCAGGCGGACTAGCGGGGGGAGCAATGAGCAGTTCTTC	CASSRRTSGGSNEQFF
-	TRBV28	TRBD1	TRBJ1-5	TGTGCCAGCAGTCCTGCCGGGACAGGGGGTCAGCCCCAGCATTTT	CASSPAGTGGQPQHF
-	TRBV12-3/TRBV12-4	-	TRBJ2-7	TGTGCCAGCAGCACCGGACCCTACGAGCAGTACTTC	CASSTGPYEQYF
-	TRBV7-9	TRBD2	TRBJ2-1	TGTGCCAGCAGCTTAGCGGGGGGGTACAATGAGCAGTTCTTC	CASSLAGGYNEQFF
-	TRBV7-7	-	TRBJ1-1	TGTGCTAGCAGCTTGGGGATGAACACTGAAGCTTTCTTT	CASSLGMNTEAFF
-	TRBV2	-	TRBJ1-1	TGTGCCAGCAGTGAAATTGTTTACGGTGAAGCTTTCTTT	CASSEIVYGEAFF
-	TRBV11-1	TRBD1	TRBJ1-2	TGTGCCAGCAGCAACAGGGGCTACGGCTACACCTTC	CASSNRGYGYTF
-	TRBV10-1	-	TRBJ2-4	TGCGCCAGCAGTGAGTCAGACGGGGTAGGCTCTAGGGTTGAGGTAGCCAAAAACATTCAGTACTTC	CASSESDGVGSRVEVAKNIQYF
-	TRBV2	-	TRBJ2-2	TGTGCCAGCAGTGACAACCCCGGAACAGGGAGGGTCGGGGAGCTGTTTTTT	CASSDNPGTGRVGELFF
-	TRBV19	-	TRBJ2-7	TGTGCCAGTAGTACTAGACAGACCGTCGTAGACGAGCAGTACTTC	CASSTRQTVVDEQYF
once	TRBV11-1	TRBD2	TRBJ2-7	TGTGCCAGCAGCTTATGGCGCGGGAGGATCCCTGACGAGCAGTACTTC	CASSLWRGRIPDEQYF
few	TRBV3-1/TRBV3-2	-	TRBJ1-1	TGTGCCAGCAGCCCGCTTAGGGCCACTGAAGCTTTCTTT	CASSPLRATEAFF
-	TRBV21-1	-	TRBJ1-1	TGTGCCAGCAGCAAAGTGGACAGCGAGAACACTGAAGCTTTCTTT	CASSKVDSENTEAFF
-	TRBV2	-	TRBJ2-7	TGTGCCAGCAGTCGGACATATCCGGGACAAGGCTACGAGCAGTACTTC	CASSRTYPGQGYEQYF
-	TRBV28	-	TRBJ1-5	TGTGCCAGCATCCTTTTCCGGGATCAGCCCCAGCATTTT	CASILFRDQPQHF
-	TRBV7-3	-	TRBJ2-3	TGTGCCAGCAGCTCAGGGTTTGTGGCAGGGGCAGATACGCAGTATTTT	CASSSGFVAGADTQYF
-	TRBV18	-	TRBJ2-6	TGTGCCAGCTCACCACTTGATTCCCCTGGGGCCAACGTCCTGACTTTC	CASSPLDSPGANVLTF
-	TRBV6-5	-	TRBJ1-3	TGTGCCAGCAGTCCTTGGGGCTCTGGAAACACCATATATTTT	CASSPWGSGNTIYF
-	TRBV6-5	-	TRBJ1-5	TGTGCCAGCACTCCGGACACCCAGCCCCAGCATTTT	CASTPDTQPQHF
-	TRBV7-2	TRBD2	TRBJ2-2	TGTGCCAGCAGCTTAATGCCCTCGGGACTAGTGGTTTCCGGGGAGCTGTTTTTT	CASSLMPSGLVVSGELFF
once	TRBV19	-	TRBJ1-2	TGTGCCAGTAGCAACCCAGGGGTTAACTATGGCTACACCTTC	CASSNPGVNYGYTF
-	TRBV5-8	-	TRBJ2-5	TGTGCCAGCAGCTTGTTGTCTTTCCCGTACCAAGAGACCCAGTACTTC	CASSLLSFPYQETQYF
-	TRBV19	-	TRBJ1-1	TGTGCCAGTAGTGGCGGGTCCCCTGAAGCTTTCTTT	CASSGGSPEAFF
once	TRBV4-3	-	TRBJ2-7	TGCGCCAGCAGCCATACACGGACGACTTCGTACGAGCAGTACTTC	CASSHTRTTSYEQYF
few	TRBV7-9	TRBD2	TRBJ2-7	TGTGCCAGCAGCCCCAGCGGGGCCCCCTACGAGCAGTACTTC	CASSPSGAPYEQYF
-	TRBV10-3	-	TRBJ1-6	TGTGCCGTCGGGCGGGACTATAATTCACCCCTCCACTTT	CAVGRDYNSPLHF
-	TRBV6-5	-	TRBJ2-7	TGTGCCAGCAGGGCAGGCTCCGACTACGAGCAGTACTTC	CASRAGSDYEQYF
-	TRBV25-1	-	TRBJ2-7	TGTGCCAGCAGATACTACGAGCAGTACTTC	CASRYYEQYF
-	TRBV9	TRBD1	TRBJ2-1	TGTGCCAGCAGCGTTACAGGGGGCAATGAGCAGTTCTTC	CASSVTGGNEQFF
-	TRBV6-1	TRBD2	TRBJ2-5	TGTGCCAGCAGTGAAGAACTAGCGGGTGTTGGGGAGACCCAGTACTTC	CASSEELAGVGETQYF
once	TRBV6-6	-	TRBJ2-2	TGTGCCAGCAGTTACTCCCCAACTGCGGCCGGGGAGCTGTTTTTT	CASSYSPTAAGELFF
-	TRBV19	TRBD1	TRBJ1-4	TGTGCCACCAGGGGGTCAACTAATGAAAAACTGTTTTTT	CATRGSTNEKLFF
-	TRBV9	TRBD2	TRBJ2-3	TGTGCCAGCAGCCCGCTCCGAGGAGGGACTATAGCGGGGGCCCCCTTGGTGTATACGCAGTATTTT	CASSPLRGGTIAGAPLVYTQYF
-	TRBV6-5	TRBD1	TRBJ1-2	TGTGCCAGCAGGCCAGGGGGCGAATACTATGGCTACACCTTC	CASRPGGEYYGYTF
-	TRBV18	TRBD1	TRBJ1-5	TGTGCCAGCTCACCATCATGGACAGGTGATAATCAGCCCCAGCATTTT	CASSPSWTGDNQPQHF
-	TRBV19	-	TRBJ1-2	TGTGCCAGTAGTATAGGCCAGACTAACTATGGCTACACCTTC	CASSIGQTNYGYTF
-	TRBV25-1	-	TRBJ2-5	TGTGCCAGCAGTGATAGAAGGGGACCCCAAGAGACCCAGTACTTC	CASSDRRGPQETQYF
-	TRBV7-7	-	TRBJ2-1	TGTGCCAGCAGCTTAGTGTCGAGGAATGAGCAGTTCTTC	CASSLVSRNEQFF
-	TRBV18	TRBD1	TRBJ2-2	TGTGCCAGCTCACCAGGGACAGTCCCAGCCGGGGAGCTGTTTTTT	CASSPGTVPAGELFF
-	TRBV10-3	TRBD1	TRBJ2-7	TGTGCCATCAGACCGGGACAGGGGGCTGGGGAGCAGTACTTC	CAIRPGQGAGEQYF
-	TRBV4-3	-	TRBJ2-4	TGCGCCAGCAGCCAAGTCGGGCTAAGGGAAAACATTCAGTACTTC	CASSQVGLRENIQYF
once	TRBV2	TRBD1	TRBJ1-5	TGTGCCAGCAGTGGGACAGGGGGCGGGGATCAGCCCCAGCATTTT	CASSGTGGGDQPQHF
-	TRBV27	TRBD2	TRBJ2-1	TGTGCCAGCAGTTTAAGCGGGGGGGGCTCCAATGAGCAGTTCTTC	CASSLSGGGSNEQFF
-	TRBV9	-	TRBJ2-3	TGTGCCAGCAGCGAGGGAGCGGTTAGCACAGATACGCAGTATTTT	CASSEGAVSTDTQYF
-	TRBV6-6	TRBD2	TRBJ2-4	TGTGCCAGCAGGGTAGCGGGAGAGCGGTACATTCAGTACTTC	CASRVAGERYIQYF